This T cell receptor beta chain emerged from a study of cytomegalovirus exposure and HLA in healthy donors. Notes on the study in general: Earlier analysis found most TCR beta V segments productive about 90% or about 30% of the time. Later, an analysis found that common viral pathogens appeared to be linked with several of the most significant clusters.

PCR was performed using 60 Vbeta and 13 Jbeta primers. The protocol was immunoSEQ multiplex PCR, while the TCRdb copy is restricted to in-frame clones and leaves out a portion. Among fewer than 100,000 clones listed, more than 70% were seen once. CDR3 length equals 13 residues. Germline V gene sequence: CDR1 LGHNA, CDR2 YSLEER. Trimming took off 4 bases at V and 0 bases at J, with 5 bases between the two ends. With regard to this clone: Its specificity is not known.

This clonotype was obtained from a male donor in good health and CMV-seropositive. The sample consisted of PBMCs. The chain combines TRBV4-3 with TRBJ2-3; D is uncertain. CDR3 region: CASSLLSTDTQYF. The CDR3, as DNA: TGCGCCAGCAGCCTTCTGAGCACAGATACGCAGTATTTT.